This T cell receptor beta chain was sequenced in a study of T cell responses to AZD1222 COVID-19 vaccine. For the study at large: Second doses were pooled across both intervals (about 4 or about 12 weeks). Findings of the study overall: There were mostly white British donors and more females than males, and clonal diversity was possibly underestimated. Spike-wide coverage was observed for vaccine-associated CD4 TCRs, with dominant responses at 160-218 and 743-854. AZD1222 recipients seropositive at baseline numbered only six or seven.

The CDR3 totals 16 residues. Trimming cost V 4 bases and J 6 bases, with 19 bases left between them. Germline-derived CDR1 and CDR2 are SGHTA and FQGTGA. The count of this clone is one. Its antigen is unknown. Only in-frame clones appear in the TCRdb table, and some are missing; sequencing was by immunoSEQ multiplex PCR. The sample shows over 100,000 clones, about 88% of them seen only once. The sequencing used peripheral blood, collected on day 0 of AZD1222 vaccination. This rearrangement joins TRBV7-3 to TRBJ2-1; maybe TRBD2 (6 bases). This TCR was sampled from an adult in good health. CDR3 loop: CASSSSGSRRGNEQFF. In nucleotides, the CDR3 is TGTGCCAGCAGCTCCTCCGGTAGCAGGCGGGGCAATGAGCAGTTCTTC.